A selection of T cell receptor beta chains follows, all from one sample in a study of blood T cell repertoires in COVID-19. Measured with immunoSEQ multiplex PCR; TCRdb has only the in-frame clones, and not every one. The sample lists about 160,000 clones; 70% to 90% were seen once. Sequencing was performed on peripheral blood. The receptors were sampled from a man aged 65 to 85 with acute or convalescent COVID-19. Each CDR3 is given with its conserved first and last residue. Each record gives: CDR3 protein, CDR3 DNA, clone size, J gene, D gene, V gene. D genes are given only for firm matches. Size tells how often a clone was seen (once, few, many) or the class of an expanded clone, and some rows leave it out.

CASSLNTEWDIQYF | TGTGCCAGCAGCTTAAATACGGAGTGGGACATTCAGTACTTC | NA | TRBJ2-4 | NA | TRBV11-2
CASSLTGTRAEAFF | TGTGCCAGCAGTTTAACTGGGACTCGCGCTGAAGCTTTCTTT | NA | TRBJ1-1 | NA | TRBV28
CASSQERGLAFQETQYF | TGTGCCAGCAGCCAAGAGAGAGGACTAGCTTTTCAAGAGACCCAGTACTTC | NA | TRBJ2-5 | TRBD2 | TRBV4-2
CASSLTSGVTDTQYF | TGTGCCAGCAGCTTAACTAGCGGGGTCACAGATACGCAGTATTTT | NA | TRBJ2-3 | TRBD2 | TRBV11-2
CASSVGADYKGEQFF | TGTGCCAGCAGCGTAGGGGCTGACTACAAAGGTGAGCAGTTCTTC | NA | TRBJ2-1 | NA | TRBV9
CASSLAGGGYSPLHF | TGTGCCAGCAGCTTGGCGGGGGGAGGCTATTCACCCCTCCACTTT | NA | TRBJ1-6 | NA | TRBV5-4
CASSFLADLVDTQYF | TGTGCCAGCAGCTTCCTAGCGGACCTAGTAGATACGCAGTATTTT | once | TRBJ2-3 | TRBD2 | TRBV7-2
CASSLVGKGQLTGELFF | TGTGCCAGCAGCTTAGTTGGCAAGGGACAGCTTACCGGGGAGCTGTTTTTT | NA | TRBJ2-2 | TRBD1 | TRBV7-9
CASSWAPSGSGNEQFF | TGCGCCAGCAGCTGGGCGCCTAGCGGGAGTGGGAATGAGCAGTTCTTC | NA | TRBJ2-1 | TRBD2 | TRBV5-1
CASSRIPLGQRASGPQHF | TGTGCCAGTAGCCGCATCCCCCTGGGACAACGGGCCTCGGGGCCCCAGCATTTT | NA | TRBJ1-5 | NA | TRBV19
CASSTTGGNQPQHF | TGTGCCAGTAGTACGACAGGGGGCAATCAGCCCCAGCATTTT | NA | TRBJ1-5 | TRBD1 | TRBV19
CASSYRTGGSTDTQYF | TGTGCCAGCAGCTACCGGACAGGGGGGAGCACAGATACGCAGTATTTT | NA | TRBJ2-3 | TRBD1 | TRBV11-3
CASSYAGSNQPQHF | TGTGCCAGCAGTTACGCGGGATCCAATCAGCCCCAGCATTTT | NA | TRBJ1-5 | NA | TRBV6-5
CASSLSVQPYNEQFF | TGTGCCAGCAGCTTATCAGTACAACCCTACAATGAGCAGTTCTTC | NA | TRBJ2-1 | NA | TRBV7-3
CASALVGYQPQHF | TGTGCCAGCGCTTTAGTGGGCTATCAGCCCCAGCATTTT | NA | TRBJ1-5 | NA | TRBV12-3/TRBV12-4
CATSRDMSNQPQHF | TGTGCCACCAGCAGAGACATGTCCAATCAGCCCCAGCATTTT | NA | TRBJ1-5 | NA | TRBV15
CASSRQAGPDEQYF | TGTGCCAGCAGCCGACAGGCAGGCCCTGACGAGCAGTACTTC | NA | TRBJ2-7 | NA | TRBV5-4
CASSLFRGTYEQYF | TGTGCCAGCAGTTTATTCAGGGGCACCTACGAGCAGTACTTC | NA | TRBJ2-7 | NA | TRBV28
CASSLKLSNSPLHF | TGTGCCAGCAGCTTAAAACTTTCGAATTCACCCCTCCACTTT | NA | TRBJ1-6 | NA | TRBV7-3
CASSLSGGSTYNEQFF | TGTGCCAGCAGCTTATCAGGCGGGAGTACCTACAATGAGCAGTTCTTC | NA | TRBJ2-1 | TRBD2 | TRBV7-2
CAISESTTVQLFF | TGTGCCATCAGTGAGTCGACGACAGTGCAGCTGTTCTTC | NA | TRBJ2-1 | NA | TRBV10-3
CATSSGRAAYTQYF | TGTGCCACCAGTAGCGGGAGGGCCGCTTATACGCAGTATTTT | NA | TRBJ2-3 | TRBD2 | TRBV24-1
CASSSGTSGNNEQFF | TGTGCCAGCAGCTCTGGGACTAGCGGAAACAATGAGCAGTTCTTC | NA | TRBJ2-1 | TRBD2 | TRBV7-2
CASSFDRNTDTQYF | TGTGCCAGCAGTTTCGACAGGAACACAGATACGCAGTATTTT | NA | TRBJ2-3 | NA | TRBV28
CATKAGGWYNEQFF | TGTGCCACCAAAGCGGGAGGATGGTACAATGAGCAGTTCTTC | NA | TRBJ2-1 | TRBD2 | TRBV6-5
CASSLSLSGLAGDGSTDTQYF | TGTGCCAGCAGCTTATCCTTGTCCGGACTAGCGGGGGATGGGAGCACAGATACGCAGTATTTT | NA | TRBJ2-3 | TRBD2 | TRBV7-3
CASSLIPGAGVYEQFF | TGTGCCAGCAGCTTAATCCCTGGCGCGGGGGTATATGAGCAGTTCTTC | NA | TRBJ2-1 | TRBD2 | TRBV7-3
CSVRTGGTGANVLTF | TGCAGCGTTCGGACAGGGGGCACTGGGGCCAACGTCCTGACTTTC | NA | TRBJ2-6 | TRBD1 | TRBV29-1
CASSPTNTGELFF | TGTGCCAGCAGCCCCACGAACACCGGGGAGCTGTTTTTT | few | TRBJ2-2 | NA | TRBV7-3